Each of the 31 T cell receptor beta chains below was sequenced from the same sample in a study of T cell repertoires in cytomegalovirus infection. TCRdb analysed the reads with MiXCR anew, one entry per CDR3 protein. The data show 700,000 to 900,000 distinct CDR3 sequences, almost 30% seen once. For these TCRs, the target antigens are not known. The sequencing used cultured CD8+ T cells from PBMCs, collected from culture after CMV antigen stimulation. These receptor sequences come from a human donor in good health (CMV status not recorded). Some clones in this sample may be carry-over from other donors' samples.

This chain's CDR3 is CASSPTSEAPYEQYV. The CDR3 nucleotides read TGTGCCAGCAGCCCTACCTCGGAGGCCCCCTACGAGCAGTACGTC. The chain employs TRBV5-5 and TRBJ2-7; a weak D match, TRBD2 (5 bases). The germline V and J ends were trimmed by 4 bases and 2 bases, with 16 bases remaining between them. Germline CDR1 SGHKS, CDR2 YYEKEE (reference sequence). The length of the CDR3 is 15 residues.

J is TRBJ2-7 and V is TRBV5-6; no reliable D call. The CDR3 extends over 15 amino acids. The germline V and J ends were trimmed by 0 bases and 3 bases, with 13 bases remaining between them. The germline gives CDR1 SGHDT, CDR2 YYEEEE. CDR3 sequence: CASSLASDFVYEQYV. CDR3 DNA: TGTGCCAGCAGCTTGGCCTCAGACTTCGTCTACGAGCAGTACGTC.

This chain connects TRBV5-6 to TRBJ1-2; 8 bases map to TRBD1. CDR1 and CDR2 from the germline V gene are SGHDT and YYEEEE. The V segment lost 4 bases and the J segment 7 bases; nucleotides outside the gene matches: 3. This CDR3 contains 12 residues. CDR3 in amino acids: CASSQGAGGYTF. CDR3 nucleotide sequence: TGTGCCAGCAGCCAGGGGGCCGGTGGCTACACCTTC.

The CDR3 DNA follows: TGTGCCAGCAGCCATCACAGGGGCACGGGGAACACTGAAGCTTTCTTT. This encodes CASSHHRGTGNTEAFF. J is TRBJ1-1 and V is TRBV7-9; TRBD1 matches at 7 bases. The V gene's germline CDR1 is SEHNR and CDR2 FQNEAQ (reference sequence). This CDR3 spans 16 amino acids. The V segment lost 5 bases and the J segment 1 base; nucleotides outside the gene matches: 10.

The chain uses TRBV27 and TRBJ2-3; the match to TRBD1 covers 7 bases. Germline V gene lookup returns CDR1 MNHEY and CDR2 SMNVEV (reference sequence). There are 15 residues in the CDR3. Trimming at V came to 3 bases and at J to 9 bases, leaving 12 bases not matched to a gene. CDR3 bases: TGTGCCAGCAGTTTTCACGGGGACAGATTGTTGACGCAGTATTTT. Translation: CASSFHGDRLLTQYF.

This clonotype was detected a few times. The V gene is TRBV27, the J gene TRBJ1-2; tentative D call: TRBD1 (5 bases). Germline CDR1 and CDR2: MNHEY and SMNVEV (reference sequence). Between the trimmed V and J ends, which lost 5 bases and 5 bases, there was a span of 15 bases. CDR3 size: 14 residues. CDR3 loop: CASSPGTGLYGYTF. CDR3 bases: TGTGCCAGCAGTCCCGGGACGGGTCTATATGGCTACACCTTC.

The gene calls are TRBV6-2 or TRBV6-3 and TRBJ2-5; 7 nucleotides agree with TRBD2. Germline assignment: CDR1 MNHEY and CDR2 SVGEGT. The junction had 5 bases not matched to a gene; V was cut back by 0 bases and J by 4 bases. The CDR3 sequence is 15 residues long. The CDR3 spells CASSYSYPGGETQYF. The CDR3 DNA sequence: TGTGCCAGCAGTTACTCGTACCCGGGAGGAGAGACCCAGTACTTC.

This clonotype was counted a few times. This chain connects TRBV4-2 to TRBJ2-7; D unresolved. The V gene lost 4 bases and the J gene lost 0 bases, with 7 bases spanning the gap. Germline V CDR1 and CDR2: LGHNA, YNFKEQ. The CDR3 loop spans 13 amino acids. The CDR3 sequence: CASSPLNSYEQYF. CDR3 in DNA: TGTGCCAGCAGCCCCCTAAACTCCTACGAGCAGTACTTC.

At least ten counts were recorded for this clonotype. The genes are TRBV6-2 or TRBV6-3 and TRBJ2-1, with a tentative D call TRBD1 (6 bases). The ends were cut back, 2 bases at V and 6 bases at J, with 14 bases in the middle. There are 15 residues in the CDR3. The germline gives CDR1 MNHEY, CDR2 SVGEGT. CDR3 amino acids: CASSYQGSYVNEQFF. The DNA for the CDR3 is TGTGCCAGCAGTTACCAGGGGTCATACGTCAATGAGCAGTTCTTC.

This clonotype was observed a few times. The chain links TRBV4-3 to TRBJ1-3; D remains unclear. Germline V lookup: CDR1 LGHNA, CDR2 YSLEER. The CDR3 spans 16 residues. The V and J ends lost 0 bases and 0 bases respectively, with 9 bases between them. CDR3: CASSQDRETSGNTIYF. For the CDR3, the DNA is TGCGCCAGCAGCCAAGACCGTGAAACCTCTGGAAACACCATATATTTT.

This clonotype was observed a handful of times. The chain uses TRBV7-6 and TRBJ1-3; TRBD1 matches at 7 bases. The CDR3 contains 16 residues. Germline CDR1 reads SGHVS; CDR2 reads FNYEAQ. After removal of 5 bases from V and 0 bases from J, the junction contained 7 bases not matched to a gene. The CDR3 DNA reads as TGTGCCAGCAGCAGAGACAGGGCCCTCTCTGGAAACACCATATATTTT. Translating it yields CASSRDRALSGNTIYF.

This clonotype was detected ten times or more. The chain combines TRBV7-2 with TRBJ2-7; D not certain. Trimming stripped 2 bases from V and 4 bases from J, with 6 bases between. This CDR3 spans 12 amino acids. Germline V lookup: CDR1 SGHTA, CDR2 FQGNSA. The CDR3 DNA follows: TGTGCCAGCAGCTTACAGAAATACGAGCAGTACTTC. This gives the protein CASSLQKYEQYF.

The chain links TRBV12-3 or TRBV12-4 to TRBJ1-5, with TRBD1 as a possible D gene (6 bases). Trimming removed 5 bases at V and 7 bases at J, with 21 bases between. CDR3 length: 16 amino acids. This chain's CDR3 is CASSPLFWGAGQPQHF. CDR3 in DNA: TGTGCCAGCAGTCCCCTATTTTGGGGGGCAGGGCAGCCCCAGCATTTT.

This chain uses TRBV4-1 with TRBJ1-2; D is ambiguous. Germline lookup yields CDR1 MGHRA and CDR2 YSYEKL. With 4 bases removed from V and 10 bases from J, the gap between germline ends came to 16 bases. The CDR3 is 13 amino acids. For the CDR3, the DNA is TGCGCCAGCAGCCTCGGTCCCGAACCTGCCTACACCTTC. Translated, it gives CASSLGPEPAYTF.

The count of this clonotype is one. The chain employs TRBV2 and TRBJ1-5; D is undetermined. Germline V lookup: CDR1 SNHLY, CDR2 FYNNEI. V shed 6 bases and J shed 1 base, with 13 bases lying between them. The CDR3 is made up of 15 amino acids. The CDR3 here is CASRESTGSNQPQHF. In nucleotides, the CDR3 is TGTGCCAGCAGGGAGTCTACGGGGAGCAATCAGCCCCAGCATTTT.

There are a few counts of this clonotype. The chain joins TRBV5-6 to TRBJ1-2; the match to TRBD1 covers 8 bases. Germline CDR1 reads SGHDT; CDR2 reads YYEEEE. The CDR3 runs to 15 residues. The J segment lost 5 bases and the V segment lost 4 bases, leaving 10 bases of the junction unmatched. CDR3 in amino acids: CASSPRDRIYYGYTF. The CDR3 nucleotides are TGTGCCAGCAGCCCCCGGGACAGGATATATTATGGCTACACCTTC.

As for this clonotype: Mismatch with germline at one junction end may stem from a read error. The J gene is TRBJ1-6, the V gene TRBV7-2; D perhaps matches TRBD1 (5 bases). From germline, CDR1 is SGHTA and CDR2 FQGNSA. This CDR3 is 16 amino acids long. The CDR3 reads CGSSLESSRGHSPLHF. CDR3 sequence (DNA): TGTGGCAGCAGCTTAGAATCCTCCCGGGGCCATTCACCCCTCCACTTT.

This chain links TRBV7-9 with TRBJ2-3; no definite D call. The CDR3 spans 15 residues. Germline V gives CDR1 SEHNR, CDR2 FQNEAQ (reference sequence). V shed 5 bases and J shed 1 base, with 13 bases lying between them. Here the CDR3 DNA reads TGTGCCAGCAGCGAAAGGCCCCAAGGCACAGATACGCAGTATTTT. Translation gives CASSERPQGTDTQYF.

The chain employs TRBV19 and TRBJ2-1; tentative D call: TRBD2 (5 bases). V was trimmed by 1 base and J by 7 bases, leaving 14 bases between them. The CDR3 is 15 amino acids. Looked up from germline, CDR1 is LNHDA and CDR2 is SQIVND (reference sequence). Here the CDR3 reads CASSIASGPQNEQFF. For the CDR3, the DNA is TGTGCCAGTAGTATAGCGAGCGGCCCCCAGAATGAGCAGTTCTTC. Combining the CDR3 with reference TRBV19 and TRBJ2-1 gives the whole variable domain DGGITQSPKYLFRKEGQNVTLSCEQNLNHDAMYWYRQDPGQGLRLIYYSQIVNDFQKGDIAEGYSVSREKKESFPLTVTSAQKNPTAFYLCASSIASGPQNEQFFGPGTRLTVL.

This clonotype was detected once. The rearrangement joins TRBV15 to TRBJ1-1; no clear D. Germline V gene data show CDR1 as LNHNV and CDR2 as YYDKDF (reference sequence). CDR3 length: 13 amino acids. Trimming cost V 1 base and J 0 bases, with 3 bases left between them. This CDR3 is CATSRGMNTEAFF. CDR3 sequence (DNA): TGTGCCACCAGCAGAGGGATGAACACTGAAGCTTTCTTT.

The chain combines TRBV10-3 with TRBJ2-5; 7 nucleotides agree with TRBD1. In germline, CDR1 is ENHRY, CDR2 SYGVKD. The J segment lost 0 bases and the V segment lost 4 bases, leaving 2 bases of the junction unmatched. The CDR3 covers 14 residues. The CDR3 spells CAISGDSYQETQYF. In nucleotides, the CDR3 is TGTGCCATCAGTGGGGACAGCTACCAAGAGACCCAGTACTTC.

The rearrangement uses TRBV6-6 and TRBJ1-5; D may be TRBD1 (5 bases). Germline loops: CDR1 MNHNY, CDR2 SVGAGI (reference sequence). This CDR3 region has 16 residues. Trimming stripped 0 bases from V and 5 bases from J, with 14 bases between. For the CDR3, the DNA is TGTGCCAGCAGTTACTCGATGGTCAGGGAGTATCAGCCCCAGCATTTT. Residues: CASSYSMVREYQPQHF.

This clonotype has at least ten counts. The gene calls are TRBV12-3 or TRBV12-4 and TRBJ2-1; tentative D call: TRBD2 (6 bases). The V end lost 4 bases, the J end lost 9 bases, and 13 bases lay between the germline ends. This CDR3 comprises 13 residues. DNA for the CDR3: TGTGCCAGCAGTTATTCTTGGGGAGGTGAGCAGTTCTTC. As protein: CASSYSWGGEQFF.

Many counts were recorded for this clonotype. This chain uses TRBV7-9 with TRBJ1-2; D unresolved. CDR3 length: 16 amino acids. CDR1 and CDR2 from the germline V gene are SEHNR and FQNEAQ (reference sequence). V was clipped by 1 base and J by 0 bases, with 12 bases between them. This CDR3 is CASSLGSDTANYGYTF. Here the CDR3 DNA reads TGTGCCAGCAGCTTAGGATCAGACACCGCTAACTATGGCTACACCTTC.

This clonotype was counted many times. The chain joins TRBV12-3 or TRBV12-4 to TRBJ2-3, with a tentative D call TRBD2 (6 bases). Between the trimmed V and J ends, which lost 4 bases and 2 bases, there was a span of 10 bases. This CDR3 contains 14 residues. The CDR3 region has the DNA TGTGCCAGCAGTTCGGGACTGTCCACAGATACGCAGTATTTT. This codes for CASSSGLSTDTQYF.

This clonotype was observed a handful of times. V and J are TRBV7-2 and TRBJ2-7, with 8 bases fitting TRBD2. The CDR3 length is 14 residues. Germline V gene data show CDR1 as SGHTA and CDR2 as FQGNSA. With 5 bases clipped from V and 3 bases from J, the junction kept 6 bases outside the gene matches. The CDR3 is CASSHSGDHYEQYF. The CDR3 DNA follows: TGTGCCAGCAGCCATAGCGGGGACCACTACGAGCAGTACTTC.

This clonotype appeared a few times. The CDR3 loop reads CASSQERRGETQYF. The CDR3 coding sequence is TGTGCCAGCAGCCAAGAGCGGCGGGGGGAGACCCAGTACTTC. The chain links TRBV4-2 to TRBJ2-5; the match to TRBD2 covers 7 bases. The CDR3 is 14 residues long. The J segment lost 5 bases and the V segment lost 0 bases, leaving 3 bases of the junction unmatched. Per germline, CDR1 LGHNA and CDR2 YNFKEQ.

The table lists this clonotype with a few counts. The rearrangement links TRBV6-2 or TRBV6-3 to TRBJ2-7; maybe TRBD1 (5 bases). The CDR3 is made up of 12 amino acids. CDR1 is MNHEY and CDR2 is SVGEGT in the germline V gene. The V gene lost 5 bases and the J gene lost 2 bases, with 7 bases spanning the gap. This CDR3 is CASSPDTYEQYV. CDR3 sequence (DNA): TGTGCCAGCAGTCCGGACACCTACGAGCAGTACGTC.

J is TRBJ2-5 and V is TRBV15; possibly TRBD2 for D (5 bases). Trimming stripped 0 bases from V and 5 bases from J, with 7 bases between. The CDR3 is made up of 13 amino acids. The germline V gene encodes CDR1 LNHNV and CDR2 YYDKDF (reference sequence). The CDR3 sequence: CATSRDRRETQYF. DNA of the CDR3: TGTGCCACCAGCAGAGATAGGAGGGAGACCCAGTACTTC.

This clonotype was detected a few times. This chain connects TRBV3-1 to TRBJ1-5; 8 bases match TRBD1. CDR1 and CDR2 from the germline V gene are LGHDT and YNNKEL (reference sequence). The CDR3 is made up of 13 amino acids. The V and J ends lost 4 bases and 7 bases, in that order; junction bases with no gene match: 3. The CDR3 loop reads CASSRWTGQPQHF. CDR3 bases: TGTGCCAGCAGCCGATGGACAGGGCAGCCCCAGCATTTT.

A few counts support this clonotype. The chain links TRBV7-2 to TRBJ1-6, with 10 bases lining up with TRBD1. The V gene's germline CDR1 is SGHTA and CDR2 FQGNSA. The trim removed 1 base at V and 9 bases at J, leaving 9 bases unmatched. This CDR3 comprises 17 residues. CDR3 in amino acids: CASSLGAGQGFFSPLHF. In nucleotides, the CDR3 is TGTGCCAGCAGCTTAGGAGCGGGACAGGGGTTTTTTTCACCCCTCCACTTT.